Shown below are 19 T cell receptor beta chains from a single sample sequenced in a study of cytomegalovirus exposure and HLA in healthy donors. Primers for the PCR totalled 60 Vbeta and 13 Jbeta. Data came from immunoSEQ multiplex PCR; TCRdb stores just in-frame clones and leaves some out. Of about 120,000 clones listed, roughly 70% are singletons. Sequencing was performed on PBMCs. The source of these receptors is a man aged 25 to 40 in good health and CMV-seronegative.

Remarks on this clone: This specimen includes other DNA sequences encoding the same CDR3. The rearrangement links TRBV7-9 to TRBJ1-2; TRBD1 agrees at 7 bases. The germline V gene encodes CDR1 SEHNR and CDR2 FQNEAQ (reference sequence). Trimming at V came to 5 bases and at J to 4 bases, leaving 1 base not matched to a gene. The CDR3 sequence is 12 residues long. Here the CDR3 DNA reads TGTGCCAGCAGCCCAGGGGGCTATGGCTACACCTTC. Translated, it gives CASSPGGYGYTF.

Note on this clone: Given a far larger clone just one base away, this is likely a sequencing read error. Other DNA sequences of this sample code for an identical CDR3. The chain carries TRBV6-4 and TRBJ1-6; 8 bases are shared with TRBD1. From germline, CDR1 is MRHNA and CDR2 SNTAGT. The CDR3 loop spans 14 amino acids. The CDR3 DNA follows: TGTGCCAGCAGTGCGGGACAGGAGAATTCTCCCCTCCACTTT. Amino acids: CASSAGQENSPLHF.

This chain links TRBV2 with TRBJ2-7; 8 nucleotides line up with TRBD1. The CDR3 spans 15 residues. V lost 6 bases, J lost 0 bases, and 7 bases stayed unmatched. CDR1 and CDR2 (germline): SNHLY, FYNNEI. The CDR3 DNA reads TGTGCCAGCAGGGAACAGGGGGTTAGCTCCTACGAGCAGTACTTC. It translates to CASREQGVSSYEQYF.

The V and J genes are TRBV18 and TRBJ2-7; TRBD2 agrees at 8 bases. The CDR3 loop spans 15 amino acids. Trimming took 2 bases from V and 4 from J; bases not matched to a gene: 7. CDR1 is KGHSH and CDR2 is LQKENI in the germline V gene. DNA of the CDR3: TGTGCCAGCTCACCAGGGGCGGGGGGAAATTACGAGCAGTACTTC. Translation gives CASSPGAGGNYEQYF.

This clone came up a few times. The chain has TRBV2 and TRBJ2-3; 7 bases align to TRBD2. In germline, CDR1 is SNHLY, CDR2 FYNNEI. The V segment lost 3 bases and the J segment 9 bases; nucleotides outside the gene matches: 6. CDR3 size: 13 residues. Here the CDR3 reads CASSEGGGGTQYF. The CDR3 coding sequence is TGTGCCAGCAGTGAGGGGGGGGGAGGGACGCAGTATTTT.

The chain carries TRBV5-1 and TRBJ2-3; 8 bases are shared with TRBD1. The CDR3 sequence is 16 residues long. Unmatched junction bases numbered 8, after V lost 4 bases and J lost 1 base. Looked up from germline, CDR1 is SGHRS and CDR2 is YFSETQ. The CDR3 loop reads CASSVRTGTRTDTQYF. The CDR3 coding sequence is TGCGCCAGCAGCGTTAGGACAGGGACACGCACAGATACGCAGTATTTT.

This clone has just one count. This chain links TRBV5-1 with TRBJ2-5; 11 bases map to TRBD2. The CDR3 runs to 15 residues. V lost 3 bases, J lost 4 bases, and 5 bases stayed unmatched. Germline V gene lookup returns CDR1 SGHRS and CDR2 YFSETQ. CDR3 amino acids: CASSSVSGGGETQYF. Written as DNA, the CDR3 is TGCGCCAGCAGCTCGGTTAGCGGGGGGGGAGAGACCCAGTACTTC.

V gene TRBV18 combines with J gene TRBJ2-1; no definite D call. The CDR3 covers 15 residues. Germline-derived CDR1 and CDR2 are KGHSH and LQKENI. V was cut by 6 bases and J by 6 bases, with 18 bases left in between. CDR3 residues: CASSPDLLAGNEQFF. CDR3 coding DNA: TGTGCCAGCTCCCCCGACCTCTTAGCCGGCAATGAGCAGTTCTTC.

The CDR3 here is CASSFRDRGQETQYF. As DNA, the CDR3 is TGTGCCAGCAGCTTCCGGGACAGGGGGCAAGAGACCCAGTACTTC. The chain joins TRBV7-9 to TRBJ2-5; TRBD1 matches at 11 bases. The CDR3 spans 15 residues. The germline gives CDR1 SEHNR, CDR2 FQNEAQ (reference sequence). V shed 3 bases and J 2 bases; nucleotides not matched to a gene: 2.

This clone came up a few times. This chain uses TRBV25-1 with TRBJ1-2; TRBD1 matches 7 bases. Looked up from germline, CDR1 is MGHDK and CDR2 is SYGVNS. The CDR3 has 15 residues. The junction had 11 bases not matched to a gene; V was cut back by 6 bases and J by 4 bases. The CDR3 loop reads CASRGQRGLGYGYTF. Here the CDR3 DNA reads TGTGCCAGCAGGGGACAGAGGGGGCTAGGCTATGGCTACACCTTC.

The rearrangement links TRBV6-5 to TRBJ2-5; D is perhaps TRBD1 (6 bases). The J call may be in error: the DNA end matches TRBJ2-7 better. Germline CDR1 is MNHEY and CDR2 is SVGAGI. The CDR3 covers 15 residues. CDR3 amino acids: CASSQGSSYGYEQYF. CDR3 coding DNA: TGTGCCAGCAGTCAGGGGAGTAGTTATGGGTACGAGCAGTACTTC.

The chain recombines TRBV25-1 with TRBJ1-2; 10 nucleotides align to TRBD1. Germline V gives CDR1 MGHDK, CDR2 SYGVNS. Losses at the gene ends were 7 bases for V and 4 bases for J; bases not matched to a gene: 12. This CDR3 spans 16 amino acids. In DNA form, the CDR3 reads TGTGCCAGCACCACATTTGGGACAGGGGACCTCTATGGCTACACCTTC. Encoded protein: CASTTFGTGDLYGYTF.

Regarding this clone: Germline and junction disagree at one end, which may indicate a read error. This chain links TRBV7-9 with TRBJ2-7; TRBD2 matches 13 bases. In germline, CDR1 is SEHNR, CDR2 FQNEAQ (reference sequence). The CDR3 runs 15 residues. The CDR3 DNA follows: TGTTCCAGCAGCCCGGGACTAGCGGGGAACTACGAGCAGTACTTC. Encoded protein: CSSSPGLAGNYEQYF.

The chain couples TRBV5-1 to TRBJ1-5; 10 bases fit TRBD1. V trimming: 4 bases; J trimming: 6 bases; junction bases outside the gene matches: 4. The V gene's germline CDR1 is SGHRS and CDR2 YFSETQ. This CDR3 has 14 residues. The CDR3 spells CASSEGQGIQPQHF. CDR3 DNA sequence: TGCGCCAGCAGCGAGGGACAGGGGATTCAGCCCCAGCATTTT.

This clone occurred once. This chain uses TRBV20-1 with TRBJ1-1; D is ambiguous. Germline values: CDR1 DFQATT, CDR2 SNEGSKA (reference sequence). Trimming pared 3 bases from V and 1 base from J, leaving 3 bases between. This CDR3 is 11 amino acids long. The CDR3: CSARANTEAFF. CDR3 coding DNA: TGCAGTGCTAGGGCGAACACTGAAGCTTTCTTT.

The chain's CDR3 is CASSVVGTGVGEQYF. The CDR3 DNA is TGTGCCAGCAGCGTAGTTGGGACAGGGGTTGGCGAGCAGTACTTC. The J gene is TRBJ2-7, the V gene TRBV9, with 10 nucleotides matching TRBD1. The ends lost 0 bases at V and 6 bases at J; junction bases unmatched: 6. CDR3 size: 15 residues. Germline V gives CDR1 SGDLS, CDR2 YYNGEE.

Only a few counts were recorded for this clone. The chain employs TRBV4-2 and TRBJ2-2, with D hard to call. This CDR3 contains 15 residues. Trimming pared 1 base from V and 4 bases from J, leaving 10 bases between. In germline, CDR1 is LGHNA, CDR2 YNFKEQ. The CDR3 nucleotides are TGTGCCAGCAGCCAAGCGGGTCGGTTCACCGGGGAGCTGTTTTTT. Its protein is CASSQAGRFTGELFF.

This clone was found a few times. The chain recombines TRBV4-1 with TRBJ2-1; TRBD2 aligns across 8 bases. Germline values: CDR1 MGHRA, CDR2 YSYEKL. Germline trimming cut 3 bases from V and 10 bases from J; bases unmatched to any gene: 17. The CDR3 totals 17 residues. Here the CDR3 reads CASSQTLRGAGGVEQFF. As DNA, the CDR3 is TGCGCCAGCAGCCAGACCTTACGGGGGGCCGGGGGGGTGGAGCAGTTCTTC.

This sequence joins TRBV7-9 and TRBJ2-7, with 10 bases identical to TRBD2. The CDR3 is made up of 15 amino acids. Germline V gene lookup returns CDR1 SEHNR and CDR2 FQNEAQ (reference sequence). The V and J ends lost 5 bases and 2 bases, in that order; junction bases with no gene match: 6. The CDR3 is CASSDTSGVTYEQYF. Here the CDR3 DNA reads TGTGCCAGCAGCGACACTAGCGGGGTCACCTACGAGCAGTACTTC.